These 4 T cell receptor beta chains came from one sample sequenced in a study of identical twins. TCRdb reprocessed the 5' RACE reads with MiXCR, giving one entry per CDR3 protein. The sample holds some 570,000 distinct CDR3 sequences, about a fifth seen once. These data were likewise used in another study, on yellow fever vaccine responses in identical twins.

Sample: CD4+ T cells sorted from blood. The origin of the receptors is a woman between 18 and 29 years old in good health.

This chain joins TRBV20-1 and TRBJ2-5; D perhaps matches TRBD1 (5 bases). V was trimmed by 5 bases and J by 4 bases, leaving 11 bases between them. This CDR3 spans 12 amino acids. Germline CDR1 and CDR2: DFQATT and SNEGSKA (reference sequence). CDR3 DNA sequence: TGCAGTGCTGTGGGCAGGGCAGAGACCCAGTACTTC. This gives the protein CSAVGRAETQYF.

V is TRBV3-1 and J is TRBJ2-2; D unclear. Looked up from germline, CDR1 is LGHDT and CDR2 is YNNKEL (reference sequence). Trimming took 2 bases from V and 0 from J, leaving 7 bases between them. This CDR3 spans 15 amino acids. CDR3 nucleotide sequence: TGTGCCAGCAGCCAATCCTTTCCGAACACCGGGGAGCTGTTTTTT. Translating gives CASSQSFPNTGELFF. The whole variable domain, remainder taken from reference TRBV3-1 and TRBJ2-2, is DTAVSQTPKYLVTQMGNDKSIKCEQNLGHDTMYWYKQDSKKFLKIMFSYNNKELIINETVPNRFSPKSPDKAHLNLHINSLELGDSAVYFCASSQSFPNTGELFFGEGSRLTVL.

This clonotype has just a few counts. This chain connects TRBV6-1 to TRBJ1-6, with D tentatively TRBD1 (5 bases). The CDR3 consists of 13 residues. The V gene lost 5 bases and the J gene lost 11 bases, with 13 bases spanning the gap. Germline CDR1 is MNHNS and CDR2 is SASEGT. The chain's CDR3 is CASSPRTSPPLHF. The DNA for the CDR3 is TGTGCCAGCAGTCCCCGGACAAGTCCACCCCTCCACTTT.

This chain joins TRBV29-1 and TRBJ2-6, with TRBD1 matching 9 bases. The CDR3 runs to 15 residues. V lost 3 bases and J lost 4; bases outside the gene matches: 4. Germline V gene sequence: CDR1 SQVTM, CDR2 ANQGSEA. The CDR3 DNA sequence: TGCAGCGTTGATACAGGGGGCTCCGGGGCCAACGTCCTGACTTTC. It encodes CSVDTGGSGANVLTF. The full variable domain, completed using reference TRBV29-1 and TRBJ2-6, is SAVISQKPSRDICQRGTSLTIQCQVDSQVTMMFWYRQQPGQSLTLIATANQGSEATYESGFVIDKFPISRPNLTFSTLTVSNMSPEDSSIYLCSVDTGGSGANVLTFGAGSRLTVL.